Each of the 5 T cell receptor beta chains below was sequenced from the same sample in a study of T cell changes during pregnancy in multiple sclerosis. Clones were sequenced by immunoSEQ multiplex PCR, and TCRdb holds only the in-frame ones, with some missing. The sample includes approximately 50,000 clones, approximately 93% seen only once; the top ten take around 0.3%. The sample consisted of CD4+ T cells from peripheral blood mononuclear cells, taken in the third trimester of pregnancy. The receptor set was obtained from a female donor with multiple sclerosis, enrolled in a pregnancy study.

The chain has TRBV4-3 and TRBJ2-2; D might be TRBD1 (6 bases). The V gene lost 3 bases and the J gene lost 0 bases, with 20 bases spanning the gap. CDR3 length equals 19 residues. The germline CDR1 and CDR2 sequences are LGHNA and YSLEER. CDR3 amino acids: CASSHPRPGDKTNTGELFF. CDR3 DNA: TGCGCCAGCAGCCACCCTCGACCTGGGGACAAAACGAACACCGGGGAGCTGTTTTTT.

This clone was counted a single time. V and J are TRBV11-2 and TRBJ1-4, with D tentatively TRBD1 (5 bases). Germline V gives CDR1 SGHAT, CDR2 FQNNGV. The CDR3 runs 16 residues. V was trimmed by 3 bases and J by 1 base, leaving 12 bases between them. CDR3 loop: CASSFSRQKTNEKLFF. The CDR3 DNA follows: TGTGCCAGCAGCTTTTCCAGACAGAAAACTAATGAAAAACTGTTTTTT.

The rearrangement joins TRBV27 to TRBJ1-3, with TRBD1 as a possible D gene (5 bases). From germline, CDR1 is MNHEY and CDR2 SMNVEV (reference sequence). Trimming took off 2 bases at V and 1 base at J, with 9 bases between the two ends. This CDR3 spans 15 amino acids. CDR3 amino acids: CASSLAGRSGNTIYF. CDR3 sequence (DNA): TGTGCCAGCAGTTTAGCAGGGCGATCTGGAAACACCATATATTTT.

The chain uses TRBV30 and TRBJ2-5, with 8 nucleotides matching TRBD2. CDR1 and CDR2 (germline): GTSNPN, SVGIG (reference sequence). The junction had 10 bases not matched to a gene; V was cut back by 8 bases and J by 5 bases. The CDR3 is made up of 13 amino acids. CDR3 amino acids: CARAGGRMETQYF. The CDR3 DNA reads TGTGCCCGGGCGGGGGGACGTATGGAGACCCAGTACTTC.

This chain connects TRBV6-5 to TRBJ2-7; 12 bases match TRBD2. This CDR3 has 15 amino acids. Germline assignment: CDR1 MNHEY and CDR2 SVGAGI. With V trimmed by 7 bases and J by 7 bases, 11 bases remained unmatched. CDR3 sequence reads: CASTPGLAGISEQYF. Here the CDR3 DNA reads TGTGCCAGCACCCCCGGACTAGCGGGAATTAGTGAGCAGTACTTC.